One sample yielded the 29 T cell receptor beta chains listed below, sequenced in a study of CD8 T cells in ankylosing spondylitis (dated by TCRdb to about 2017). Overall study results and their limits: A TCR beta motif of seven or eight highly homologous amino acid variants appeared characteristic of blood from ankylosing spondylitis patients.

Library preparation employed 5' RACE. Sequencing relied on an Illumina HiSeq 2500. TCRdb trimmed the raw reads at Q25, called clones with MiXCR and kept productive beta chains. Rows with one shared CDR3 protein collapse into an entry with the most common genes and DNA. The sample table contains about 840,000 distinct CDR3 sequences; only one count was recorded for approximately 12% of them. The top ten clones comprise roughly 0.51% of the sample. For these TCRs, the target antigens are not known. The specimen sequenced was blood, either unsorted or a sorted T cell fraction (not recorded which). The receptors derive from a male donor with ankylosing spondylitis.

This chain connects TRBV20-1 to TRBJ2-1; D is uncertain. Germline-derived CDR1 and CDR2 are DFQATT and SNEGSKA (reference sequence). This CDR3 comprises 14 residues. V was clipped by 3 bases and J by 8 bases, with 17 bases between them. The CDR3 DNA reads TGCAGTGCTAGCCTTTCCGACGCGGCCGATGAGCAGTTCTTC. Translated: CSASLSDAADEQFF.

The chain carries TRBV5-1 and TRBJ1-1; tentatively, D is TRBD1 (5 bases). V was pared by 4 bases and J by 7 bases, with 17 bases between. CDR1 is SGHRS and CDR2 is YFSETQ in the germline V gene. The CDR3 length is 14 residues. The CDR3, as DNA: TGCGCCAGCAGCCCACGGGACGGGCGCTTTGAAGCTTTCTTT. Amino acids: CASSPRDGRFEAFF.

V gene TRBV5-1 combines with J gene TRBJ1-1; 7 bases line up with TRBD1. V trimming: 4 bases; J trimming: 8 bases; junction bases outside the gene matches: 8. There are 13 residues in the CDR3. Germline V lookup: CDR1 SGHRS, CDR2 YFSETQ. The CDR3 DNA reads TGCGCCAGCAGCCCCCGGGACAGTGGGGAAGCTTTCTTT. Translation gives CASSPRDSGEAFF.

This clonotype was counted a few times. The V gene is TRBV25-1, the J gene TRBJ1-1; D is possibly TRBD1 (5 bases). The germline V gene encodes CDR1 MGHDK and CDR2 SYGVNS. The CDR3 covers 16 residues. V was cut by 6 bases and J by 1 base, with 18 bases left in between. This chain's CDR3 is CASRLRGRQRNTEAFF. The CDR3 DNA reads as TGTGCCAGCAGACTACGGGGCAGGCAACGGAACACTGAAGCTTTCTTT.

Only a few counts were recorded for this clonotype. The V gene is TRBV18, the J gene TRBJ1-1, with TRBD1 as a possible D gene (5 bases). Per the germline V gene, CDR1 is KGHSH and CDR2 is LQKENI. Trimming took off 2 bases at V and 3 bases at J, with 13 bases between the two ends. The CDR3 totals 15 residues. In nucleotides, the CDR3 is TGTGCCAGCTCACCATACAGCCAAGGGGACACTGAAGCTTTCTTT. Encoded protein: CASSPYSQGDTEAFF.

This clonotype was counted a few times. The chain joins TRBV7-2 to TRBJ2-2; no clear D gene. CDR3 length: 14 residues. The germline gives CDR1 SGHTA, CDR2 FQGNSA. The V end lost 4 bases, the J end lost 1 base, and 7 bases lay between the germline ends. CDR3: CASSWVLNTGELFF. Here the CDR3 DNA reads TGTGCCAGCAGCTGGGTCTTGAACACCGGGGAGCTGTTTTTT.

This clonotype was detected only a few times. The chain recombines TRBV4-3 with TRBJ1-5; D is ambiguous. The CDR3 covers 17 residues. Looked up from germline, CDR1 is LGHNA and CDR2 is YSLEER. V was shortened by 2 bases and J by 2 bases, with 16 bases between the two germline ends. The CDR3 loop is CASSQTPYLAGNQPQHF. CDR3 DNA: TGCGCCAGCAGCCAAACCCCATATCTAGCAGGCAATCAGCCCCAGCATTTT.

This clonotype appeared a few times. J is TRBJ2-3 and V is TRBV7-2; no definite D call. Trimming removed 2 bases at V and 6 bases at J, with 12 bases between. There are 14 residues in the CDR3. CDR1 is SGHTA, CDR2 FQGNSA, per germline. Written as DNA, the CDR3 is TGTGCCAGCAGCTTACTCAGACGACCGGATACGCAGTATTTT. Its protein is CASSLLRRPDTQYF. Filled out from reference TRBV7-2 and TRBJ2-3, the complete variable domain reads GAGVSQSPSNKVTEKGKDVELRCDPISGHTALYWYRQSLGQGLEFLIYFQGNSAPDKSGLPSDRFSAERTGGSVSTLTIQRTQQEDSAVYLCASSLLRRPDTQYFGPGTRLTVL.

CDR3 sequence: CASTNEGVQSSYEQYF. CDR3 nucleotide sequence: TGTGCCAGCACCAACGAGGGGGTTCAAAGCTCCTACGAGCAGTACTTC. The gene calls are TRBV28 and TRBJ2-7; possible D gene TRBD1, 6 bases. This CDR3 is built from 16 residues. Germline V gene sequence: CDR1 MDHEN, CDR2 SYDVKM. The V end was cut by 7 bases, the J end by 0 bases, with 19 bases between. Based on the CDR3 plus reference TRBV28 and TRBJ2-7, the full variable domain is DVKVTQSSRYLVKRTGEKVFLECVQDMDHENMFWYRQDPGLGLRLIYFSYDVKMKEKGDIPEGYSVSREKKERFSLILESASTNQTSMYLCASTNEGVQSSYEQYFGPGTRLTVT.

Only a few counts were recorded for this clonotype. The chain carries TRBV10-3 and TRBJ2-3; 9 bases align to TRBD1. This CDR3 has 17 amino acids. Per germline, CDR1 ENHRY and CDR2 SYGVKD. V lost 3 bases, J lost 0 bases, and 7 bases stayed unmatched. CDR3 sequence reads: CAISDRTGAQSTDTQYF. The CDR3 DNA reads TGTGCCATCAGTGACCGGACAGGGGCCCAGAGCACAGATACGCAGTATTTT.

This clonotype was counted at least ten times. CDR3 bases: TGCGCCAGCAGCTCCTCGCTGGGCATGGAGCTGTTTTTT. It yields the protein CASSSSLGMELFF. The chain carries TRBV5-1 and TRBJ2-2; no definite D call. Germline CDR1 reads SGHRS; CDR2 reads YFSETQ. The CDR3 totals 13 residues. Between the trimmed V and J ends, which lost 3 bases and 10 bases, there was a span of 13 bases.

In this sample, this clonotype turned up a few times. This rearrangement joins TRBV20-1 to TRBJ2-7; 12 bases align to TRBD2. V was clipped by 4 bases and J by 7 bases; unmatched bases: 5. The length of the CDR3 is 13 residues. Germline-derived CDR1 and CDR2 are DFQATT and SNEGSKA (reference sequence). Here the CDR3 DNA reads TGCAGTGCTAAACTAGCGGGAGGCAGGGAGCAGTACTTC. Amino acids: CSAKLAGGREQYF.

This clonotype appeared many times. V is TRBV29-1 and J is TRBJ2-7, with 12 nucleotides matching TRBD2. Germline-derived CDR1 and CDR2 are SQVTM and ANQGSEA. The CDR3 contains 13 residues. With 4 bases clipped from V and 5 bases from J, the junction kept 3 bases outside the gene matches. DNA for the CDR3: TGCAGCGTTGGACTAGCGGGAGCTGACGAGCAGTACTTC. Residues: CSVGLAGADEQYF.

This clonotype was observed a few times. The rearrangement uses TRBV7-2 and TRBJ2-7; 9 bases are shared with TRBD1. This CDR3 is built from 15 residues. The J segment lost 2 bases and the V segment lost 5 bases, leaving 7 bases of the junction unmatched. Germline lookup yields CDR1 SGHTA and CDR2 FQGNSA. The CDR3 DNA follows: TGTGCCAGCAGCCCGCAGACAGGGGGAGCCTACGAGCAGTACTTC. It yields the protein CASSPQTGGAYEQYF.

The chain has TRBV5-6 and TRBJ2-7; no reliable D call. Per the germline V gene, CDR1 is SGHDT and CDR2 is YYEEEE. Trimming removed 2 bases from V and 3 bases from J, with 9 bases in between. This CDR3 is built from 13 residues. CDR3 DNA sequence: TGTGCCAGCAGCTTTCCTCCCTACTACGAGCAGTACTTC. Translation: CASSFPPYYEQYF.

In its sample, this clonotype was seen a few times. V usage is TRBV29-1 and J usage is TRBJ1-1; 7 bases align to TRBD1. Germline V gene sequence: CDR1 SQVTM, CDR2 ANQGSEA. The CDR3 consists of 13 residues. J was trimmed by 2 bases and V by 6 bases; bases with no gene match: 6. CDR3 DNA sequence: TGCAGCGTGAGACAGGGAGGAAACACTGAAGCTTTCTTT. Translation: CSVRQGGNTEAFF.

The CDR3 nucleotides are TGTGCCAGCAGTTACTCGTGGGGGCGTAGTGAAAAACTGTTTTTT. Translating gives CASSYSWGRSEKLFF. The chain employs TRBV6-5 and TRBJ1-4; maybe TRBD1 (6 bases). Germline V gene data show CDR1 as MNHEY and CDR2 as SVGAGI. Trimming shortened V by 0 bases and J by 7 bases, and 12 bases separated the two germline ends. This CDR3 has 15 residues.

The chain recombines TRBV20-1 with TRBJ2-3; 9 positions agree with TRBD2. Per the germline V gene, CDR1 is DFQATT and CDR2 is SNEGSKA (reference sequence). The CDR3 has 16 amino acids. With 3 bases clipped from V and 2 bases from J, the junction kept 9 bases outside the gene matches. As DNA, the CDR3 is TGCAGTGCTAGTTCCTGGACTAGCGTGAACACAGATACGCAGTATTTT. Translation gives CSASSWTSVNTDTQYF.

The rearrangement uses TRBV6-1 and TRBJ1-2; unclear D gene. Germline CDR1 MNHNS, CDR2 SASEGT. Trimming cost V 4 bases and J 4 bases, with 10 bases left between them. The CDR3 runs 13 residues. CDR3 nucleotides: TGTGCCAGCAGTGGTGTCGGCTTCTATGGCTACACCTTC. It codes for CASSGVGFYGYTF.

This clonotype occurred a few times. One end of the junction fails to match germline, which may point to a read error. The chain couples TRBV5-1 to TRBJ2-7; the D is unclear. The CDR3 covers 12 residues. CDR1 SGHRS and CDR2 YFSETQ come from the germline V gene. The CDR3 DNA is TGCGCCAGCAGCTTGGGGCCTGGCCCCCGAATTTTC. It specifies CASSLGPGPRIF. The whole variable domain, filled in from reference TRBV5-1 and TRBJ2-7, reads KAGVTQTPRYLIKTRGQQVTLSCSPISGHRSVSWYQQTPGQGLQFLFEYFSETQRNKGNFPGRFSGRQFSNSRSEMNVSTLELGDSALYLCASSLGPGPRIFGPGTRLTVT.

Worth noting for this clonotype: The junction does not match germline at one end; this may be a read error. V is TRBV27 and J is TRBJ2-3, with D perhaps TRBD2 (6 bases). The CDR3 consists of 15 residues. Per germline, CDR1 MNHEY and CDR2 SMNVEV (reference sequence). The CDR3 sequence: CVSSLRGTSTDTQYF. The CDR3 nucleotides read TGTGTCAGCAGTTTGAGAGGGACTAGCACAGATACGCAGTATTTT.

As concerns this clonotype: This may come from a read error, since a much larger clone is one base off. CDR3 in amino acids: CSVPGEAGGSYEQYF. The CDR3 DNA is TGCAGCGTTCCTGGTGAGGCAGGAGGGAGCTACGAGCAGTACTTC. The chain carries TRBV29-1 and TRBJ2-7, with D possibly matching TRBD2 (6 bases). The CDR3 runs 15 residues. V lost 5 bases and J 3 bases, leaving 20 bases between the germline ends. Germline lookup yields CDR1 SQVTM and CDR2 ANQGSEA.

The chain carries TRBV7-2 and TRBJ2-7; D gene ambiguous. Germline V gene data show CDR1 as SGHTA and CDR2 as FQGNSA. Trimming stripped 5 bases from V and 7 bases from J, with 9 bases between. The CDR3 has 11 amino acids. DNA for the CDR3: TGTGCCAGCAGCCCCCACCTTGAGCAGTACTTC. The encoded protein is CASSPHLEQYF.

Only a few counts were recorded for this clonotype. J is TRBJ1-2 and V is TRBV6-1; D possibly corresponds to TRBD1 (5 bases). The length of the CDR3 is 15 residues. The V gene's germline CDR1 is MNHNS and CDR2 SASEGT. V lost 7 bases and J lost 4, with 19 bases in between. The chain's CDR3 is CASTLRGGTSYGYTF. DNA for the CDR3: TGTGCCAGCACCCTGCGTGGGGGTACGAGCTATGGCTACACCTTC.

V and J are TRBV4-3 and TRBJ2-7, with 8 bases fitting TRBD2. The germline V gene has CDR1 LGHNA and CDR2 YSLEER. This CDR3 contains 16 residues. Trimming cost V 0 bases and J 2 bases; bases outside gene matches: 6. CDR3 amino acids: CASSQDVPGLAYEQYF. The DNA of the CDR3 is TGCGCCAGCAGCCAAGATGTCCCGGGACTAGCCTACGAGCAGTACTTC.

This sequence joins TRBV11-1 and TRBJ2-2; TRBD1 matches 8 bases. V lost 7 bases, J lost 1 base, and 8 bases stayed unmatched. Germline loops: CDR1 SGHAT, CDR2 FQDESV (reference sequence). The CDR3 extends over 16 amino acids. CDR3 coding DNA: TGTGCCAGCATTTCTACCGGGACAGGGAACACCGGGGAGCTGTTTTTT. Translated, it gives CASISTGTGNTGELFF.

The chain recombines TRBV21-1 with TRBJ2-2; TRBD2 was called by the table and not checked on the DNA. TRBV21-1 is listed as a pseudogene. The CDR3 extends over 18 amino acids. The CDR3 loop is CASSKEKTSGRNTGELFF. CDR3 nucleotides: TGTGCCAGCAGCAAAGAAAAGACTAGCGGGAGAAATACCGGGGAGCTGTTTTTT.

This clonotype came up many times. The CDR3 region is CASSLESSSSYNEQFF. DNA of the CDR3: TGTGCCAGCAGCTTAGAGTCTTCTAGCTCCTACAATGAGCAGTTCTTC. The V gene is TRBV7-2, the J gene TRBJ2-1; D unclear. The CDR3 is 16 residues long. The V gene lost 1 base and the J gene lost 0 bases, with 10 bases spanning the gap. Germline lookup yields CDR1 SGHTA and CDR2 FQGNSA.

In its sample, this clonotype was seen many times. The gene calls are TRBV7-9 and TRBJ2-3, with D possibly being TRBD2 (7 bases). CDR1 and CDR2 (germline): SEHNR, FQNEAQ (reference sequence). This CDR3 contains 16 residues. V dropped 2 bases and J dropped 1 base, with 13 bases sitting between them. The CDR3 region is CASSLRTGGRTDTQYF. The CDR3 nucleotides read TGTGCCAGCAGCTTAAGGACGGGGGGCCGCACAGATACGCAGTATTTT.